This TCR beta chain was obtained from a study of cytomegalovirus exposure and HLA in healthy donors. As for this clone: Antigen: not known.

Study-wide results and caveats: Compared with the roughly 670-donor mean, an Asian-associated ancestry cluster reportedly had fewer N-insertions, according to a later analysis.

PCR used 60 Vbeta primers and 13 Jbeta primers. This table comes from immunoSEQ multiplex PCR, and its TCRdb copy is limited to in-frame clones, with some not included. The sample yields 99,000 or so clones, approximately 86% seen once. Trimming stripped 7 bases from V and 3 bases from J, with 16 bases between. The CDR3 length is 15 residues. In germline, CDR1 is LNHDA, CDR2 SQIVND (reference sequence). The rearrangement uses TRBV19 and TRBJ1-5; D unresolved. Sequencing used PBMCs. This clonotype originated in a man younger than 30 in good health and CMV-seronegative. As DNA, the CDR3 is TGTGCCAGTACCCCGACGGGTCGATTCAATCAGCCCCAGCATTTT. This codes for CASTPTGRFNQPQHF.